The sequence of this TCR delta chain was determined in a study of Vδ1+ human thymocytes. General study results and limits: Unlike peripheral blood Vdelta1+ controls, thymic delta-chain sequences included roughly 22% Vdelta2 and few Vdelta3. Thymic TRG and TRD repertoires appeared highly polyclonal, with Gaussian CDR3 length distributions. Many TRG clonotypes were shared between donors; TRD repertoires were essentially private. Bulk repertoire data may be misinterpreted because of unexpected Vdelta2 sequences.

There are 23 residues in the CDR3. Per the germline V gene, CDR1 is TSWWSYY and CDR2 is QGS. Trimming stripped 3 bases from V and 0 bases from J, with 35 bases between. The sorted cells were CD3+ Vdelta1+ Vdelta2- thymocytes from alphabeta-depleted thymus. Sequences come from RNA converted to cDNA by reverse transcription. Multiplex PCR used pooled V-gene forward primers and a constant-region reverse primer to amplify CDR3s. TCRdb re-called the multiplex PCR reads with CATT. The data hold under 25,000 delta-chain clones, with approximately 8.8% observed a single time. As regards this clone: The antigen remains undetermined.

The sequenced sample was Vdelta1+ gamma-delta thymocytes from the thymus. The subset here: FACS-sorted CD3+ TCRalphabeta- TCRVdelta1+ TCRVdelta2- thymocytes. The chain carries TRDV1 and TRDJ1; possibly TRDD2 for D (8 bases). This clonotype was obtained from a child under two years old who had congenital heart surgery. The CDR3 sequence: CALGDLNPLPTEWGTQYTDKLIF. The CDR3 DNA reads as TGTGCTCTTGGGGATTTAAACCCTCTTCCTACGGAATGGGGGACCCAGTACACCGATAAACTCATCTTT.